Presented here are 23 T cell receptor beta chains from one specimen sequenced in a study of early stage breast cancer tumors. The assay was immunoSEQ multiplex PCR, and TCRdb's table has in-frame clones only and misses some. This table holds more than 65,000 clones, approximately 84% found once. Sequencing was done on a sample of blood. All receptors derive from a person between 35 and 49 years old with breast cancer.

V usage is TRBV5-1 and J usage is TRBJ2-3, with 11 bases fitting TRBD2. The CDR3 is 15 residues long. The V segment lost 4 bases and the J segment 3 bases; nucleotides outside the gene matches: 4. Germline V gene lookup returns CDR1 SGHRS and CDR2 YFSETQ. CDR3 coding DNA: TGCGCCAGCAGCATAGCGGGAGGGCCGACAGATACGCAGTATTTT. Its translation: CASSIAGGPTDTQYF.

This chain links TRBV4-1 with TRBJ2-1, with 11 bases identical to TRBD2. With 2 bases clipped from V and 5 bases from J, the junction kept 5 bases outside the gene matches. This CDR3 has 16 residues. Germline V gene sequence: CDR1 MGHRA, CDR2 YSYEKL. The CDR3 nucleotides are TGCGCCAGCAGCCAAACTAGCGGGAGTAGAGACAATGAGCAGTTCTTC. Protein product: CASSQTSGSRDNEQFF.

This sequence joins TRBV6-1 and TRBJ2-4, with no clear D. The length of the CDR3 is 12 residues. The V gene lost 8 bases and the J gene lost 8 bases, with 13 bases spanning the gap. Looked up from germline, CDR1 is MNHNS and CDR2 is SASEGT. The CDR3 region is CASRQYVDIQYF. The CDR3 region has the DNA TGTGCCAGCCGTCAATATGTCGACATTCAGTACTTC.

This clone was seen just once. The CDR3 DNA reads as TGTGCCAGCAGCTTCGTCGACAGGGGTGGGACCCAGTACTTC. Translating it yields CASSFVDRGGTQYF. The chain combines TRBV7-9 with TRBJ2-5; 8 bases agree with TRBD1. J gave up 7 bases and V 3 bases, and 7 bases lay outside the gene matches. The CDR3 sequence is 14 residues long. The V gene's germline CDR1 is SEHNR and CDR2 FQNEAQ (reference sequence).

The CDR3 region is CASRADRPPKETQYF. DNA of the CDR3: TGTGCCAGCAGAGCTGACAGGCCTCCCAAAGAGACCCAGTACTTC. The chain uses TRBV2 and TRBJ2-5, with D possibly TRBD1 on 6 matching bases. V was pared by 6 bases and J by 3 bases, with 17 bases between. Germline V CDR1 and CDR2: SNHLY, FYNNEI. The CDR3 is 15 residues long.

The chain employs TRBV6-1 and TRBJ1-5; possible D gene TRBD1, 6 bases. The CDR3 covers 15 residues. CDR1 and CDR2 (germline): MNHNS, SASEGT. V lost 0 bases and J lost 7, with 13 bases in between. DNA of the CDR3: TGTGCCAGCAGTGAAGCGCCCAGGGGCGGGCAGCCCCAGCATTTT. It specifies CASSEAPRGGQPQHF.

Here the CDR3 reads CASSFVPSYEQYF. The CDR3 DNA reads as TGTGCCAGCAGCTTCGTCCCCTCCTACGAGCAGTACTTC. The chain uses TRBV11-2 and TRBJ2-7; no definite D call. V lost 3 bases to trimming and J lost 0 bases, with 6 bases between them. Germline values: CDR1 SGHAT, CDR2 FQNNGV. The CDR3 extends over 13 amino acids.

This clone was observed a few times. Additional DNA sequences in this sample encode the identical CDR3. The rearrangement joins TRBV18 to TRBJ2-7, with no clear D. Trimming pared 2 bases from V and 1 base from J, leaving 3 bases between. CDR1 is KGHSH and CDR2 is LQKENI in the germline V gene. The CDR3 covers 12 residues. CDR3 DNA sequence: TGTGCCAGCTCACCAGGTTCCTACGAGCAGTACTTC. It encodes CASSPGSYEQYF.

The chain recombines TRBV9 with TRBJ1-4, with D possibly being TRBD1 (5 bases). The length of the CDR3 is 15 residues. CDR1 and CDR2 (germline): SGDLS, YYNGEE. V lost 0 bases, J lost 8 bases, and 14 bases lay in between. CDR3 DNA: TGTGCCAGCAGCGTAGCCGGGGCATTCTCGGAAAAACTGTTTTTT. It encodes CASSVAGAFSEKLFF.

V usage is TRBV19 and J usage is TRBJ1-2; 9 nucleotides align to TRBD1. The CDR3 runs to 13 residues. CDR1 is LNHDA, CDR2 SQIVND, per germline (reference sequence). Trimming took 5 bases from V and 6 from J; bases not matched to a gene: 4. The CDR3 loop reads CASSPRTGDGYTF. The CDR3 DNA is TGTGCCAGTAGTCCCCGGACAGGGGATGGCTACACCTTC.

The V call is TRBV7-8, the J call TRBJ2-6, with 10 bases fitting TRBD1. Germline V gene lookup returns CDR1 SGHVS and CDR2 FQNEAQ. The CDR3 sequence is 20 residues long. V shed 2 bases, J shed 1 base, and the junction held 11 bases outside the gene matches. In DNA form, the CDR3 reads TGTGCCAGCAGCTTATGGTGGGACAGGGGTTTCTTATCTGGGGCCAACGTCCTGACTTTC. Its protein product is CASSLWWDRGFLSGANVLTF. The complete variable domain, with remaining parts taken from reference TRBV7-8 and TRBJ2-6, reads GAGVSQSPRYKVAKRGQDVALRCDPISGHVSLFWYQQALGQGPEFLTYFQNEAQLDKSGLPSDRFFAERPEGSVSTLKIQRTQQEDSAVYLCASSLWWDRGFLSGANVLTFGAGSRLTVL.

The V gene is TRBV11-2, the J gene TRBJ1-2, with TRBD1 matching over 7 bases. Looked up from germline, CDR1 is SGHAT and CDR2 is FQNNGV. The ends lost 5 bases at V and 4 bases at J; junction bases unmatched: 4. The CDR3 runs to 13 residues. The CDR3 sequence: CASSQQGIYGYTF. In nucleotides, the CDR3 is TGTGCCAGCAGCCAACAGGGGATCTATGGCTACACCTTC.

In DNA, the CDR3 is TGTGCCAGTAGTACCCCCGGACAGAACACTGAAGCTTTCTTT. It specifies CASSTPGQNTEAFF. This chain joins TRBV19 and TRBJ1-1, with D perhaps matching TRBD1 (5 bases). This CDR3 comprises 14 residues. Germline V gene lookup returns CDR1 LNHDA and CDR2 SQIVND (reference sequence). Trimming took 4 bases from V and 1 from J, leaving 10 bases between them.

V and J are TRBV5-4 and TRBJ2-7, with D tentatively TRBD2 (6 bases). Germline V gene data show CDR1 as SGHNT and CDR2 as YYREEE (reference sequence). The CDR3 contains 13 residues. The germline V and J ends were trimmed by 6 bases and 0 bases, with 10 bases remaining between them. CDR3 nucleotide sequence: TGTGCCAGCAATCGGGACTTCTCCTACGAGCAGTACTTC. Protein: CASNRDFSYEQYF.

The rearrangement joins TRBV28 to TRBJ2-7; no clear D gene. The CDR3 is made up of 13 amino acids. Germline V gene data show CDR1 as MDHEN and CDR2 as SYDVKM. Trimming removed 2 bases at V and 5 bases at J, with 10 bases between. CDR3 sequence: CASSLEERNEQYF. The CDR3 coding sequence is TGTGCCAGCAGTTTAGAGGAAAGGAACGAGCAGTACTTC.

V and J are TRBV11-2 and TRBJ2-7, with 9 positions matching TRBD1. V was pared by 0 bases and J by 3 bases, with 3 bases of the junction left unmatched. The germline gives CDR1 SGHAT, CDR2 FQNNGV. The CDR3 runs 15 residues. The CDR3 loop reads CASSLEWDRDYEQYF. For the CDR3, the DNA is TGTGCCAGCAGCTTAGAGTGGGACAGGGACTACGAGCAGTACTTC.

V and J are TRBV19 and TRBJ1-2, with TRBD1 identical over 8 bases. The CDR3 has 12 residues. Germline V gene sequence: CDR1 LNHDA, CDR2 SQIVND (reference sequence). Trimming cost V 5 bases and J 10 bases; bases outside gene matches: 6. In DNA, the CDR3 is TGTGCCAGTAGTGACGGACAGGGATTCTACACCTTC. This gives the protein CASSDGQGFYTF.

CDR3 in DNA: TGTGCCAGCAGTTACCGGGAGACCCAGTACTTC. Protein product: CASSYRETQYF. The chain uses TRBV6-6 and TRBJ2-5; no firm D call. V lost 2 bases and J lost 5, with 3 bases in between. This CDR3 has 11 residues. CDR1 and CDR2 from the germline V gene are MNHNY and SVGAGI (reference sequence).

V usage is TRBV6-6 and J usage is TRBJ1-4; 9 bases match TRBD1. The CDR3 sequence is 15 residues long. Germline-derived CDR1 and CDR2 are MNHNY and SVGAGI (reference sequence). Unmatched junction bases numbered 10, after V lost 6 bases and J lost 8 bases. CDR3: CASRGSGTGHEKLFF. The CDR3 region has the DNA TGTGCCAGCAGGGGATCCGGGACAGGGCACGAAAAACTGTTTTTT.

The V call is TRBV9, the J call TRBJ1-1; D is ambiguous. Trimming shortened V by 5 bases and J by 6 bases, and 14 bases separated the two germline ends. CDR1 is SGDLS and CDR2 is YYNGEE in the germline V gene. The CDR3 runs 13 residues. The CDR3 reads CASSTGPNAEAFF. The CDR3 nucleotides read TGTGCCAGCAGTACCGGGCCGAATGCTGAAGCTTTCTTT.

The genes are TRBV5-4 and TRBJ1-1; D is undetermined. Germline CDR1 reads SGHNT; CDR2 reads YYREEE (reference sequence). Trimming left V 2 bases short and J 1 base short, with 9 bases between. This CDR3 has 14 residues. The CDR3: CASSFGGGNTEAFF. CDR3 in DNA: TGTGCCAGCAGCTTCGGCGGAGGGAACACTGAAGCTTTCTTT.

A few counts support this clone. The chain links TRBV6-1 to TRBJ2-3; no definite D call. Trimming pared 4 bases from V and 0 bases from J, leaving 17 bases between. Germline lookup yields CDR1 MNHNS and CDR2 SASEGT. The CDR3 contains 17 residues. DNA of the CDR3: TGTGCCAGCAGTGCCTCTCCCGCCAGCACTAGCACAGATACGCAGTATTTT. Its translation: CASSASPASTSTDTQYF.

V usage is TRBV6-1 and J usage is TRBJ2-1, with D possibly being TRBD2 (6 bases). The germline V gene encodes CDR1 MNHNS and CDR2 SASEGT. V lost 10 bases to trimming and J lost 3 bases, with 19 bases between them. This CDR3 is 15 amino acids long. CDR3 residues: CANKEGQSVYNEQFF. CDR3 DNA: TGTGCCAACAAGGAGGGCCAAAGCGTCTACAATGAGCAGTTCTTC.